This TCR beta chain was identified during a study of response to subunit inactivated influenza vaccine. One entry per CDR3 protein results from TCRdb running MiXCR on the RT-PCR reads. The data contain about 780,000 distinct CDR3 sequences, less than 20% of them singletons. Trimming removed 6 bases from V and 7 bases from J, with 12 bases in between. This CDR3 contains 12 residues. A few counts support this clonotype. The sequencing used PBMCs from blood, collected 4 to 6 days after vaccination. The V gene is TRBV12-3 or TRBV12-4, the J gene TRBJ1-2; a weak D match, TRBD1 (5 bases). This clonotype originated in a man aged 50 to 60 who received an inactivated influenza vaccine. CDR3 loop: CASSRGGIGYTF. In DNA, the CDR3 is TGTGCCAGCAGCCGGGGGGGGATTGGCTACACCTTC.